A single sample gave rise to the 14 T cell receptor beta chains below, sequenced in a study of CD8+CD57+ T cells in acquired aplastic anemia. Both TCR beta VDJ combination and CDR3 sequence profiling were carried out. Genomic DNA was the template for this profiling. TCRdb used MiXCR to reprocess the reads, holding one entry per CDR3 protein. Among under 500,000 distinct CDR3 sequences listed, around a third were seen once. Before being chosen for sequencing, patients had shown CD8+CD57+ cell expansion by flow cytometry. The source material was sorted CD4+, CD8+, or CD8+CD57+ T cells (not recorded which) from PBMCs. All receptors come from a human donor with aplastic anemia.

CDR3 residues: CASSAHGGPGTGHSYEQYF. CDR3 nucleotides: TGTGCCAGCAGTGCCCATGGGGGTCCCGGGACAGGGCACTCCTACGAGCAGTACTTC. V usage is TRBV2 and J usage is TRBJ2-7, with TRBD1 matching over 9 bases. Germline trimming cut 4 bases from V and 0 bases from J; bases unmatched to any gene: 16. Germline V gives CDR1 SNHLY, CDR2 FYNNEI. This CDR3 has 19 residues. The full variable domain, its missing parts supplied by reference TRBV2 and TRBJ2-7, is EPEVTQTPSHQVTQMGQEVILRCVPISNHLYFYWYRQILGQKVEFLVSFYNNEISEKSEIFDDQFSVERPDGSNFTLKIRSTKLEDSAMYFCASSAHGGPGTGHSYEQYFGPGTRLTVT.

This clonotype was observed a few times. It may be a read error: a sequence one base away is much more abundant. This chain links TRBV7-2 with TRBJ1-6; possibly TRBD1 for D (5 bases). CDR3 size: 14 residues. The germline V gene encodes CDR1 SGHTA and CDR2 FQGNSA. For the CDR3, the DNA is TGTCCCAGCAGCCCCACTGGGGGTAATTCACCCCTCCACTTT. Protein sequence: CPSSPTGGNSPLHF.

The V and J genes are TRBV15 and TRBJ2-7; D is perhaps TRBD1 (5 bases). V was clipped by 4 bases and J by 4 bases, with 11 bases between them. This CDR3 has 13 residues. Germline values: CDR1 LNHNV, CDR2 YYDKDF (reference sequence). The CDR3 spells CATSTGTGYEQYF. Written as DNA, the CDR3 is TGTGCCACCAGCACAGGAACAGGATACGAGCAGTACTTC.

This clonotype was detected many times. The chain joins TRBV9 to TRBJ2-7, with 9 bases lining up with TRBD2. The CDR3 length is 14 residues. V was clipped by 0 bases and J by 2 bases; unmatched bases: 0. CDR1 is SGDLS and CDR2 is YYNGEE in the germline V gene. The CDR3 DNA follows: TGTGCCAGCAGCGTAGTAGCGGGAGCCTACGAGCAGTACTTC. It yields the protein CASSVVAGAYEQYF.

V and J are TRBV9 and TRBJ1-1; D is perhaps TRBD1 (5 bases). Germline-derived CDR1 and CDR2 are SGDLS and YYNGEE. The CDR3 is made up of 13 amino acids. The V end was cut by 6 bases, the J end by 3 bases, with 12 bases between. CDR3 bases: TGTGCCAGCACTCAGGGATCTGACACTGAAGCTTTCTTT. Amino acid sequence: CASTQGSDTEAFF.

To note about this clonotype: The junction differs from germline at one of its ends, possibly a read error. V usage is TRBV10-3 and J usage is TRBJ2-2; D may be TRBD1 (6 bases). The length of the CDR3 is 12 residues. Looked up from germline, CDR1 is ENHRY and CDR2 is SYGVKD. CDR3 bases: TGTGCCAGCAGTTACGGGACAGGGGAGCTGTTTTTT. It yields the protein CASSYGTGELFF.

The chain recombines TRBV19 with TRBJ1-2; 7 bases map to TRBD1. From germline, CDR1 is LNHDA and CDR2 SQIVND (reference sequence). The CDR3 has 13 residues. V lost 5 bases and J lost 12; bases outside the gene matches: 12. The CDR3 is CASSATGTPGNTF. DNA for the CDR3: TGTGCCAGTAGTGCGACAGGGACTCCTGGAAACACCTTC. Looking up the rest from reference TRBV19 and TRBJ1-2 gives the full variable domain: DGGITQSPKYLFRKEGQNVTLSCEQNLNHDAMYWYRQDPGQGLRLIYYSQIVNDFQKGDIAEGYSVSREKKESFPLTVTSAQKNPTAFYLCASSATGTPGNTFGSGTRLTVV.

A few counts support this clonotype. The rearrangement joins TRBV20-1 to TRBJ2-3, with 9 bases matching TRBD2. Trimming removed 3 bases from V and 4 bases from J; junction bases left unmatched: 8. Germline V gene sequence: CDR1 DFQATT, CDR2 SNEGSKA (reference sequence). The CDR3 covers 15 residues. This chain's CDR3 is CSASPSAGGPDTQYF. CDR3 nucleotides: TGCAGTGCTAGCCCGTCGGCGGGGGGGCCAGATACGCAGTATTTT.

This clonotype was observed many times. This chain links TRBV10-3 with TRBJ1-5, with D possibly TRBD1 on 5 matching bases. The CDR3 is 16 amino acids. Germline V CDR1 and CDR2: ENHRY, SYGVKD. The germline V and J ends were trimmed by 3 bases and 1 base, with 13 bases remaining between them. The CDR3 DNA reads TGTGCCATCAGTGATGAGGGAAAGGGGAGCAATCAGCCCCAGCATTTT. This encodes CAISDEGKGSNQPQHF.

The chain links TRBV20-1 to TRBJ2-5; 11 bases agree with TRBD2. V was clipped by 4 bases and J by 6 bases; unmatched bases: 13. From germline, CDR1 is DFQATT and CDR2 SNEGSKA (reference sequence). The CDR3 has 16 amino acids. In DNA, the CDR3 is TGCAGTGCTAACCGAATTAGCGGGGGGGCCGGCCAGACCCAGTACTTC. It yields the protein CSANRISGGAGQTQYF.

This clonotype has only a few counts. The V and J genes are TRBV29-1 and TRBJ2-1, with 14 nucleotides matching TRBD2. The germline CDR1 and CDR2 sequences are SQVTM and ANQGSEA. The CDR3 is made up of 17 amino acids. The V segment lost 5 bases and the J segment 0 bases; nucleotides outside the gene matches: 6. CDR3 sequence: CSVRTSGRYSSYNEQFF. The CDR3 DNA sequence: TGCAGCGTTAGGACTAGCGGGAGGTACAGCTCCTACAATGAGCAGTTCTTC.

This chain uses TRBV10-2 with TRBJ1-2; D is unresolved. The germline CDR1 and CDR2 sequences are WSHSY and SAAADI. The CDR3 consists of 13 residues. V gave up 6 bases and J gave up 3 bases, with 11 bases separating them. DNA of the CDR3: TGCGCCAGCAGGGAGGGTACTGACTATGGCTACACCTTC. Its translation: CASREGTDYGYTF.

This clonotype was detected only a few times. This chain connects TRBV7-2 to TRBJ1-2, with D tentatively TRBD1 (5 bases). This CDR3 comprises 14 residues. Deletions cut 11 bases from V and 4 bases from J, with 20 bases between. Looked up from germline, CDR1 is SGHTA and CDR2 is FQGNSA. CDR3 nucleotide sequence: TGTGCCTGGAGGGTTACCGGGACGGCCTATGGCTACACCTTC. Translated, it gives CAWRVTGTAYGYTF.

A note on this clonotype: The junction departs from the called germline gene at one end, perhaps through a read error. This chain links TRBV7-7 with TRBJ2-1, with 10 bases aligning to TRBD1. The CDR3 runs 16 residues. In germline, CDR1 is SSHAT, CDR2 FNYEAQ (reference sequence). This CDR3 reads CASSQGQGLFQNEQFF. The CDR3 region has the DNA TGTGCTAGCAGCCAGGGACAGGGGTTATTTCAAAATGAGCAGTTCTTC.